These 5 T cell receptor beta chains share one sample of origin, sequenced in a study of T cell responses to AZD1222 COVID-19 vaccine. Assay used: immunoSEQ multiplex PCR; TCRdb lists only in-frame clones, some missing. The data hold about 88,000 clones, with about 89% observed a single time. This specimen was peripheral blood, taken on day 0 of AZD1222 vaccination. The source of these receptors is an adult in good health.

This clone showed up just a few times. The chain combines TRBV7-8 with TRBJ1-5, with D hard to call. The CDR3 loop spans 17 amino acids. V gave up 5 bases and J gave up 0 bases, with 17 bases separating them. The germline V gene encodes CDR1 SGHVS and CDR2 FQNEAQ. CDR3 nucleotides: TGTGCCAGCAGCCTCATTCCGACTTATTATAGCAATCAGCCCCAGCATTTT. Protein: CASSLIPTYYSNQPQHF.

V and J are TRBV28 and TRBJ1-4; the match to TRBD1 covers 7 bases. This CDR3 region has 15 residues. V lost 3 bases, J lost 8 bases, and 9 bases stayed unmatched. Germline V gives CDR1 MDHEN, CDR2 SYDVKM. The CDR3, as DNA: TGTGCCAGCAGTTTTCCTCAGACAGGGAGCGAAAAACTGTTTTTT. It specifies CASSFPQTGSEKLFF.

This CDR3 reads CASTVGGDTEQYF. CDR3 nucleotide sequence: TGTGCCAGCACCGTCGGCGGGGACACAGAGCAGTACTTC. The rearrangement uses TRBV2 and TRBJ2-7, with D tentatively TRBD1 or TRBD2 (6 bases each). This CDR3 region has 13 residues. Trimming shortened V by 7 bases and J by 7 bases, and 17 bases separated the two germline ends. The V gene's germline CDR1 is SNHLY and CDR2 FYNNEI.

CDR3 coding DNA: TGCGCCAGCAGCTCACAGGCTGGGTATAATTCACCCCTCCACTTT. Its protein product is CASSSQAGYNSPLHF. The chain employs TRBV4-1 and TRBJ1-6; perhaps TRBD1 as D (5 bases). CDR1 MGHRA and CDR2 YSYEKL come from the germline V gene. The V gene lost 5 bases and the J gene lost 4 bases, with 12 bases spanning the gap. The CDR3 has 15 residues.

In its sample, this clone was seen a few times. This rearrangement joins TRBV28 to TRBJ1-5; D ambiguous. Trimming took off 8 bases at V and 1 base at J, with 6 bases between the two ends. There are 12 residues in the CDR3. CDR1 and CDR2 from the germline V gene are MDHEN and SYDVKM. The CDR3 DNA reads TGTGCCAGCGGAGGGAGCAATCAGCCCCAGCATTTT. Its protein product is CASGGSNQPQHF.